This TCR beta chain stems from a study of shared clonotypes between healthy human individuals. Study-level points and caveats: It was only blood that was sampled, and tissue repertoires likely differ.

Each donor was a Caucasian adult residing in Nashville, Tennessee. A note on this clone: Its cognate antigen is unknown.

The unsorted PBMC replicate PCRs were performed with approximately 300 ng DNA, 25,000 to 30,000 T cell genomes. Authors' data handling: There were no quality scores in the junction-only immunoSEQ sequences, so filtering differed. Libraries were prepared by immunoSEQ multiplex PCR; TCRdb keeps only in-frame clonotypes and omits some of them. V and J calls and clone size are as listed in that table; D and trimming were resolved from the DNA. The repertoire holds about 490,000 clones, less than 80% seen once, with less than 15% in the top ten. The CDR3 sequence is 14 residues long. The germline V gene has CDR1 LNHDA and CDR2 SQIVND (reference sequence). The V end was cut by 6 bases, the J end by 3 bases, with 12 bases between.

The sample comprised PBMCs. The J gene is TRBJ1-5, the V gene TRBV19; a possible D gene is TRBD1 (5 bases). This TCR came from a woman aged 40-49 years in good health. Some clones in this sample may be carry-over from other donors' samples. CDR3 sequence reads: CASSPRDYNQPQHF. CDR3 nucleotide sequence: TGTGCCAGTAGCCCCAGGGACTACAATCAGCCCCAGCATTTT.